Each of the 11 T cell receptor beta chains below was sequenced from the same sample in a study of cytomegalovirus exposure and HLA in healthy donors. The PCR ran on 60 Vbeta and 13 Jbeta primers. Sequenced by immunoSEQ multiplex PCR; TCRdb stores in-frame clones only, minus some. Counted here are about 170,000 clones, roughly 70% occurring once; the ten biggest clones make up approximately 5.6%. Sequencing was carried out using PBMCs. These receptors originate from a woman under 30 in good health and CMV-seropositive.

This clone appeared once. This chain uses TRBV29-1 with TRBJ1-4; tentative D call: TRBD1 (6 bases). Deletions cut 7 bases from V and 5 bases from J, with 17 bases between. This CDR3 has 14 amino acids. Germline V gives CDR1 SQVTM, CDR2 ANQGSEA. The CDR3 reads CSASRQGKNEKLFF. The CDR3 bases are TGCAGCGCCTCGCGGCAGGGGAAAAATGAAAAACTGTTTTTT.

The chain joins TRBV18 to TRBJ2-6; 8 bases agree with TRBD1. The V and J ends lost 0 bases and 0 bases, in that order; junction bases with no gene match: 7. Germline V gene sequence: CDR1 KGHSH, CDR2 LQKENI. The CDR3 sequence is 19 residues long. The CDR3 DNA reads TGTGCCAGCTCACCACCGAGGGACAGGCATTCCTCTGGGGCCAACGTCCTGACTTTC. This codes for CASSPPRDRHSSGANVLTF.

The rearrangement joins TRBV7-2 to TRBJ2-6; a weak D match, TRBD1 (5 bases). The CDR3 is 17 residues long. Trimming removed 7 bases at V and 0 bases at J, with 16 bases between. CDR1 SGHTA and CDR2 FQGNSA come from the germline V gene. The CDR3 region is CASNIQVTLSGANVLTF. The CDR3 nucleotides are TGTGCCAGCAACATACAGGTGACCCTCTCTGGGGCCAACGTCCTGACTTTC.

Concerning this clone itself: Sequence at one end of the junction differs from germline and may be a read error. The rearrangement uses TRBV7-7 and TRBJ2-5, with TRBD1 matching 7 bases. Germline V gene data show CDR1 as SSHAT and CDR2 as FNYEAQ (reference sequence). CDR3 length: 14 amino acids. The CDR3 region has the DNA TGTGCTAGCAGCCCGGACAGGTTCCAAGAGACCCAGTACTTC. It yields the protein CASSPDRFQETQYF.

This clone was counted once. The chain joins TRBV7-2 to TRBJ2-2; TRBD1 agrees at 8 bases. This CDR3 has 14 residues. The germline CDR1 and CDR2 sequences are SGHTA and FQGNSA. The V segment lost 5 bases and the J segment 11 bases; nucleotides outside the gene matches: 10. The CDR3 DNA follows: TGTGCCAGCAGCCAACCATACGGGACAGGCGAGCTGTTTTTT. The encoded protein is CASSQPYGTGELFF.

This sequence joins TRBV2 and TRBJ2-3; 7 bases line up with TRBD2. Germline V gives CDR1 SNHLY, CDR2 FYNNEI. CDR3 length: 14 residues. The V gene end was trimmed by 6 bases and the J gene end by 2 bases; junction bases not matched to a gene: 5. DNA for the CDR3: TGTGCCAGCAGGGCGGGGGTCTTCACAGATACGCAGTATTTT. This translates into CASRAGVFTDTQYF.

V gene TRBV2 combines with J gene TRBJ2-1; tentatively, D is TRBD1 (6 bases). Germline CDR1 reads SNHLY; CDR2 reads FYNNEI. V was trimmed by 4 bases and J by 7 bases, leaving 14 bases between them. CDR3 size: 14 residues. The CDR3 sequence: CASSVKGVGNEQFF. The CDR3 DNA reads TGTGCCAGCAGTGTTAAGGGGGTGGGGAATGAGCAGTTCTTC.

This clone was detected a few times. The chain is built from TRBV29-1 and TRBJ2-1; TRBD2 agrees at 9 bases. V lost 2 bases, J lost 3 bases, and 8 bases stayed unmatched. Germline assignment: CDR1 SQVTM and CDR2 ANQGSEA. The CDR3 totals 16 residues. CDR3 loop: CSVENPKRGDYNEQFF. The DNA of the CDR3 is TGCAGCGTTGAAAATCCCAAGCGGGGGGACTACAATGAGCAGTTCTTC.

The table lists this clone with a few counts. The V and J genes are TRBV7-2 and TRBJ2-1, with D hard to call. The CDR3 totals 16 residues. V lost 1 base and J 4 bases, leaving 14 bases between the germline ends. Per the germline V gene, CDR1 is SGHTA and CDR2 is FQGNSA. The CDR3 protein is CASSLGVGGEYNEQFF. In DNA form, the CDR3 reads TGTGCCAGCAGCTTAGGGGTTGGCGGAGAGTACAATGAGCAGTTCTTC.

This clone was seen more than once but under ten times. The chain has TRBV7-8 and TRBJ1-3; no definite D call. Germline V gene data show CDR1 as SGHVS and CDR2 as FQNEAQ. This CDR3 contains 12 residues. Trimming took off 2 bases at V and 4 bases at J, with 3 bases between the two ends. The CDR3 nucleotides read TGTGCCAGCAGCTTACAGGGAAACACCATATATTTT. It translates to CASSLQGNTIYF. The full variable domain, with the rest looked up from reference TRBV7-8 and TRBJ1-3, is GAGVSQSPRYKVAKRGQDVALRCDPISGHVSLFWYQQALGQGPEFLTYFQNEAQLDKSGLPSDRFFAERPEGSVSTLKIQRTQQEDSAVYLCASSLQGNTIYFGEGSWLTVV.

The chain combines TRBV6-4 with TRBJ2-3, with 11 positions matching TRBD1. Per the germline V gene, CDR1 is MRHNA and CDR2 is SNTAGT. The CDR3 length is 16 residues. The V and J ends lost 5 bases and 6 bases, in that order; junction bases with no gene match: 10. CDR3 bases: TGTGCCAGCAGTATCCCCGGGACAGGGGGTAGGGATACGCAGTATTTT. Amino acid sequence: CASSIPGTGGRDTQYF.